This T cell receptor beta chain was obtained from a study of cytomegalovirus exposure and HLA in healthy donors. Study results and caveats: According to a subsequent analysis, TCR clusters from the first cohort were inclined to appear together in the 90 to 150 validation repertoires. 150 or so TCR beta chains were listed as cytomegalovirus-associated.

Measured with immunoSEQ multiplex PCR; TCRdb has only the in-frame clones, and not every one. Here the sample spans about 340,000 clones, 86% being singletons. V was clipped by 2 bases and J by 2 bases, with 13 bases between them. The V gene's germline CDR1 is KGHSH and CDR2 LQKENI. This CDR3 has 15 residues. A note on this clone: Its antigen is unknown.

Material: PBMCs. The chain links TRBV18 to TRBJ2-7; no firm D call. This TCR was sampled from a woman under 30 in good health and CMV-seronegative. The chain's CDR3 is CASSPGSAGPYEQYF. The CDR3 bases are TGTGCCAGCTCACCAGGGTCGGCAGGTCCCTACGAGCAGTACTTC.